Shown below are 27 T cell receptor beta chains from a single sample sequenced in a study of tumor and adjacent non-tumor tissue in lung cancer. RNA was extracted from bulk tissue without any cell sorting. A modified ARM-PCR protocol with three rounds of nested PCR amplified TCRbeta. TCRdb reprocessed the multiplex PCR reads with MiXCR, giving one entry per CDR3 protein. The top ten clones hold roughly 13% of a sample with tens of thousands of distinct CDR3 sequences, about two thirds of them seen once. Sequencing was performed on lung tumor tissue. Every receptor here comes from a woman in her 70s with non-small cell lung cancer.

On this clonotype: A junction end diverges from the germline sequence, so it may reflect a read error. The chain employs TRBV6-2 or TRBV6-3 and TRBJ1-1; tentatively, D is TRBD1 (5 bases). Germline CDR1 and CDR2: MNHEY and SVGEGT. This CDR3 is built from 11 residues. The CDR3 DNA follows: TGTGCCAGCATAGGGGTAACTGAAGTTTTCTTT. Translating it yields CASIGVTEVFF.

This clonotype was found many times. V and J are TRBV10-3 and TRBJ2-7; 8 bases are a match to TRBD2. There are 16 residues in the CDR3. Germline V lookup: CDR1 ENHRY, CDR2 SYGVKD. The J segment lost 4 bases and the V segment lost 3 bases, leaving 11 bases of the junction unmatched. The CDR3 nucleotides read TGTGCCATCAGTGAACGTGGCGGGAGGACCTCTTACGAGCAGTACTTC. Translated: CAISERGGRTSYEQYF.

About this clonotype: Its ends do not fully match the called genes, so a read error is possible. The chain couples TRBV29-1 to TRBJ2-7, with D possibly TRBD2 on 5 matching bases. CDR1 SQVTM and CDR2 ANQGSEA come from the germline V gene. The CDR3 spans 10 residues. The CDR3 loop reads CSDVVYEQYF. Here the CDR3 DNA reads TGTAGCGATGTTGTCTACGAGCAGTACTTC.

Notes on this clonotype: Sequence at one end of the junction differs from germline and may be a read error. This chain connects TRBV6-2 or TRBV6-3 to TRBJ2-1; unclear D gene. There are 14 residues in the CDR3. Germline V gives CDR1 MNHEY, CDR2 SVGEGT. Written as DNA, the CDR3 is TGTGCCAGCAGCTACTCTGCCTCCTACAATGAGCATTCCTTC. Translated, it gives CASSYSASYNEHSF.

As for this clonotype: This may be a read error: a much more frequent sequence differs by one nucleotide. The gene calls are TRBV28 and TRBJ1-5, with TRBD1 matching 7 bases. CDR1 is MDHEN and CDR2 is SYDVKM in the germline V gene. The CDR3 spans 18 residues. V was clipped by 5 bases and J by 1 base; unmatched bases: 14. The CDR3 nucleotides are TGTGCCAGCAGTCCCTTGACAGGGTCCATGGGGAGCAATCAGCCCCAGCATTTT. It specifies CASSPLTGSMGSNQPQHF.

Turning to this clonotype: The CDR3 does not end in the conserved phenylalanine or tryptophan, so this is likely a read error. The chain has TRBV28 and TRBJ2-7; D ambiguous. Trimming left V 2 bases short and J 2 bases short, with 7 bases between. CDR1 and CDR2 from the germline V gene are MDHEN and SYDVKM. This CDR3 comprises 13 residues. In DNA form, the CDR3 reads TGTGCCAGCAGTTTAAACAGACCCTACGAGCAGTACCTA. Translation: CASSLNRPYEQYL.

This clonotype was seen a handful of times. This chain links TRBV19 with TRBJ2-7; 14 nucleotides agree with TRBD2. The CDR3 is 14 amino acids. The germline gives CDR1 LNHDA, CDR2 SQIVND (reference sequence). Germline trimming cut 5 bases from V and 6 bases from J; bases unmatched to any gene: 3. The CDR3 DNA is TGTGCCAGTAGTGGGGGGACTAGCGGGAGCGAGCAGTACTTC. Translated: CASSGGTSGSEQYF.

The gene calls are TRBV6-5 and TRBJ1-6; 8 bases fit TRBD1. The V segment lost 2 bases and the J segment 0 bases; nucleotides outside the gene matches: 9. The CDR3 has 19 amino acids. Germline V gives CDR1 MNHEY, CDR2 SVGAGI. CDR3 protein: CASSYNTGQGGSYNSPLHF. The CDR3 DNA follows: TGTGCCAGCAGTTACAACACAGGACAGGGCGGCTCCTATAATTCACCCCTCCACTTT.

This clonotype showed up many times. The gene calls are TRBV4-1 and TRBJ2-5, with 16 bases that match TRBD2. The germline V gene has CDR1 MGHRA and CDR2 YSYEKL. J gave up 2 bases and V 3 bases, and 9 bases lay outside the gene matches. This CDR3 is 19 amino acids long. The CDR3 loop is CASSHPGLAGGPGQETQYF. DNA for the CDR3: TGCGCCAGCAGCCATCCGGGACTAGCGGGAGGGCCGGGGCAAGAGACCCAGTACTTC.

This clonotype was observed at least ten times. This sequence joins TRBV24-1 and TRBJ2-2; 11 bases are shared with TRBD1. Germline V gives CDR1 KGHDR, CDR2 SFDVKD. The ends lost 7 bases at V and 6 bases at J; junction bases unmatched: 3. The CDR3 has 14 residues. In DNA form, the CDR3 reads TGTGCCACCAGGGGACAGGGGGTTGCCGGGGAGCTGTTTTTT. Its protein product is CATRGQGVAGELFF.

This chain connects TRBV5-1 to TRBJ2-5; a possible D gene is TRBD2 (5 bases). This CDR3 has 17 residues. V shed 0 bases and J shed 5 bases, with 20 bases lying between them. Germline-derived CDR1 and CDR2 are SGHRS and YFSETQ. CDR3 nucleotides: TGCGCCAGCAGCTTGGAGCAATGTACCCCGGAGCGGGAGACCCAGTACTTC. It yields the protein CASSLEQCTPERETQYF.

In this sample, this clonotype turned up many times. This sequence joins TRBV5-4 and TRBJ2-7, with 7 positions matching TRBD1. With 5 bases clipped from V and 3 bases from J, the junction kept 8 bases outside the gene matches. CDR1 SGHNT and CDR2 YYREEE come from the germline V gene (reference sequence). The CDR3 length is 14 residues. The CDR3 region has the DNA TGTGCCAGCAGATCCGGGACAGCAATCTACGAGCAGTACTTC. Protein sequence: CASRSGTAIYEQYF.

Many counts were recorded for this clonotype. The CDR3 loop is CASSLSSRGDTEAFF. The CDR3 region has the DNA TGTGCCAGCAGTTTATCGTCCAGGGGCGACACTGAAGCTTTCTTT. The chain carries TRBV28 and TRBJ1-1; D may be TRBD1 (6 bases). Deletions cut 1 base from V and 3 bases from J, with 12 bases between. Germline V gene sequence: CDR1 MDHEN, CDR2 SYDVKM. The CDR3 totals 15 residues.

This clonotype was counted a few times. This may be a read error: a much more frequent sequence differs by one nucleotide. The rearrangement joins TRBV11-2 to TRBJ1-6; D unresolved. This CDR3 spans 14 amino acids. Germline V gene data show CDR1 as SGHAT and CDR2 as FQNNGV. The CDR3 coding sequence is TGTGCCAGCAGCTTCTTGGGTCGGGGTTCACTCCTCCACTTT. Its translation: CASSFLGRGSLLHF.

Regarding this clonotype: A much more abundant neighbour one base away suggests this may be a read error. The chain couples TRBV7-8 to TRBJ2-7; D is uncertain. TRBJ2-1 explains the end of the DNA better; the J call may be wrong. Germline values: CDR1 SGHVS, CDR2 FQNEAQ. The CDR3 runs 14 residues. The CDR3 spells CASSLDWGSDEQFF. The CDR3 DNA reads TGTGCCAGCAGCTTAGACTGGGGAAGTGACGAGCAGTTCTTC.

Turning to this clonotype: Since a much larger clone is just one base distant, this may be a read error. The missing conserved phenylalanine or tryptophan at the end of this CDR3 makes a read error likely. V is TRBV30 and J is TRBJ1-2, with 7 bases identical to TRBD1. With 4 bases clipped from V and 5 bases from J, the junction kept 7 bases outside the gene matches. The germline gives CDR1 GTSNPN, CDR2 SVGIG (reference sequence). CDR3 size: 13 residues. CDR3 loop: CAWITQGKYGYTI. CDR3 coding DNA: TGTGCCTGGATTACACAGGGGAAGTATGGCTACACCATC.

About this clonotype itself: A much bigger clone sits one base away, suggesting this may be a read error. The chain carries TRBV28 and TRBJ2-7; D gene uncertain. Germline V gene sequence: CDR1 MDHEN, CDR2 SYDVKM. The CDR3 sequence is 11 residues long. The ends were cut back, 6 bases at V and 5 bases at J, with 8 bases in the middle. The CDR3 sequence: CASSPRDEQYF. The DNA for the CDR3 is TGTGCCAGCAGCCCCCGGGACGAGCAGTACTTC. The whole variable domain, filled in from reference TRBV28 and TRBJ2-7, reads DVKVTQSSRYLVKRTGEKVFLECVQDMDHENMFWYRQDPGLGLRLIYFSYDVKMKEKGDIPEGYSVSREKKERFSLILESASTNQTSMYLCASSPRDEQYFGPGTRLTVT.

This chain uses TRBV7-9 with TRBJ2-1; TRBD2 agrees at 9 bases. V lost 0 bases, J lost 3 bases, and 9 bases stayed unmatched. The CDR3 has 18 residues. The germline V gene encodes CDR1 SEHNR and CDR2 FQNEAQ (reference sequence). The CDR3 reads CASSLARGGRAFYNEQFF. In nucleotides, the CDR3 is TGTGCCAGCAGCTTAGCCCGGGGCGGGAGGGCCTTCTACAATGAGCAGTTCTTC.

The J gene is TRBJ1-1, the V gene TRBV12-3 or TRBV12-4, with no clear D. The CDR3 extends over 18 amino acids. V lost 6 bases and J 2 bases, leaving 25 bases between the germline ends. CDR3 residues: CASRPNQRPFTVNTEAFF. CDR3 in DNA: TGTGCCAGCAGGCCGAATCAACGGCCTTTCACTGTTAACACTGAAGCTTTCTTT.

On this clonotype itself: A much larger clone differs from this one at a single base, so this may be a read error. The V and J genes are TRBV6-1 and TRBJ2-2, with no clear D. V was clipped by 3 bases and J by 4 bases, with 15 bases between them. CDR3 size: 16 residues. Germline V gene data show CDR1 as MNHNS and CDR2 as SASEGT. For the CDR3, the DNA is TGTGCCAGCAGTGACTCGACAAATAGTTTCACCGGGGAGCTGTTTTTT. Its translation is CASSDSTNSFTGELFF.

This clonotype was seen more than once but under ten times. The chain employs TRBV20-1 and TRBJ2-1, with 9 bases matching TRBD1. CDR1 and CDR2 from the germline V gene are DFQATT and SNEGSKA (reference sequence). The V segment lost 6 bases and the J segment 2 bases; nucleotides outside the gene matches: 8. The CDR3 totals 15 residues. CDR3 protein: CSAPSRQGAYNEQFF. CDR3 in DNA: TGCAGTGCCCCGTCCCGACAGGGGGCCTACAATGAGCAGTTCTTC.

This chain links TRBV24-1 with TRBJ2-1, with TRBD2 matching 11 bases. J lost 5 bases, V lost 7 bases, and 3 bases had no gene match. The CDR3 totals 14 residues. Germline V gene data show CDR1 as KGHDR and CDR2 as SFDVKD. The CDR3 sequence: CATSRLAGHNEQFF. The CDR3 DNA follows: TGTGCCACCAGCAGACTAGCGGGACACAATGAGCAGTTCTTC.

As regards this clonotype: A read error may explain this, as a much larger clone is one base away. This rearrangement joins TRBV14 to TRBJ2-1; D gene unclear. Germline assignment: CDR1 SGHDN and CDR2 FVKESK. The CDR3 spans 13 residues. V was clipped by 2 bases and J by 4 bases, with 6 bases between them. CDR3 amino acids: CASSQIGYNEQFF. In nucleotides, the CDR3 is TGTGCCAGCAGCCAAATAGGTTACAATGAGCAGTTCTTC.

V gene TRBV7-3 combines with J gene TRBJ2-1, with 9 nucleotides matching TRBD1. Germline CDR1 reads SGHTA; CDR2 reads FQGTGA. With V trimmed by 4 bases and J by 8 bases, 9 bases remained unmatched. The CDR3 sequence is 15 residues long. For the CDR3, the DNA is TGTGCCAGCAGCTGGACAGGGGTTAAGGACGATGAGCAGTTCTTC. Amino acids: CASSWTGVKDDEQFF.

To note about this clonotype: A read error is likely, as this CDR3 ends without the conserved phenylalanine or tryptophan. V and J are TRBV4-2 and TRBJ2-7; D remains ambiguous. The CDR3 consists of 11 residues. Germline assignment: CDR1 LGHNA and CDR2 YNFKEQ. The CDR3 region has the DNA TGTCCCAGCAGCCAAGAAGATGAGCAGTACTTG. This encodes CPSSQEDEQYL.

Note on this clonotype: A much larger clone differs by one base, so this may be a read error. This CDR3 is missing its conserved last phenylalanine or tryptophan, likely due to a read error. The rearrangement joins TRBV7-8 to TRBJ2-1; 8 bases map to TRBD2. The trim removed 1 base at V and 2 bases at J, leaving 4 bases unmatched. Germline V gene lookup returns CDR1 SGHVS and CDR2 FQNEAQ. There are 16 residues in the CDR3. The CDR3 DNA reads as TGTGCCAGCAGCTTAGGGGTAGCGGGGACCTACAATGAGCAGTTCATC. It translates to CASSLGVAGTYNEQFI.

CDR3 sequence (DNA): TGCGCCAGCAGTGGACCCGGCCAGGGGCCTTACATTGGGCAGTTCTTC. This gives the protein CASSGPGQGPYIGQFF. J is TRBJ2-1 and V is TRBV10-1; a weak D match, TRBD1 (6 bases). Germline V lookup: CDR1 WNHNN, CDR2 SYGVQD (reference sequence). The CDR3 loop spans 16 amino acids. The V end lost 4 bases, the J end lost 12 bases, and 25 bases lay between the germline ends.